The TCR beta chain described here comes from a study of OX40 agonist ivuxolimab in advanced cancers. Germline CDR1 and CDR2: MGHRA and YSYEKL. The CDR3 totals 14 residues. V lost 5 bases and J lost 0; bases outside the gene matches: 2. Note on this clone: Its antigen is unidentified.

Whole-study findings and limits: By week 6 at 0.1 to 3.0 mg/kg, blood CD4+ and CD8+ T cells had expanded clonally. What antigens the expanded peripheral T cells recognized was never established.

The table came from immunoSEQ multiplex PCR; TCRdb's copy has only in-frame clones and leaves some out. The table includes about 73,000 clones, around 89% detected once. The starting material was CD4+ or CD8+ T cells sorted from blood, obtained in a trial of the OX40 agonist ivuxolimab. The TCR sequence derives from an adult with an advanced solid tumor such as melanoma, head and neck, liver or kidney cancer. This chain links TRBV4-1 with TRBJ2-7; 9 bases line up with TRBD1. The CDR3 bases are TGCGCCAGCAGCTTGGGACAGGGCTCCTACGAGCAGTACTTC. Its translation: CASSLGQGSYEQYF.